This TCR beta chain was identified in a study of blood T cell repertoires in COVID-19. The CDR3 sequence is 14 residues long. The V end lost 7 bases, the J end lost 0 bases, and 11 bases lay between the germline ends. CDR1 is SGHRS and CDR2 is YFSETQ in the germline V gene. The data were produced by immunoSEQ multiplex PCR, yet TCRdb's version contains in-frame clones alone and is incomplete. The sample lists about 260,000 clones, approximately 92% occurring once. The specimen was peripheral blood. The source of this sequence is a person under 30 with COVID-19, enrolled during active disease. This chain joins TRBV5-1 and TRBJ1-3; no definite D call. CDR3 amino acids: CASQQLSSGNTIYF. The CDR3, as DNA: TGCGCCAGCCAACAGCTTTCCTCTGGAAACACCATATATTTT.